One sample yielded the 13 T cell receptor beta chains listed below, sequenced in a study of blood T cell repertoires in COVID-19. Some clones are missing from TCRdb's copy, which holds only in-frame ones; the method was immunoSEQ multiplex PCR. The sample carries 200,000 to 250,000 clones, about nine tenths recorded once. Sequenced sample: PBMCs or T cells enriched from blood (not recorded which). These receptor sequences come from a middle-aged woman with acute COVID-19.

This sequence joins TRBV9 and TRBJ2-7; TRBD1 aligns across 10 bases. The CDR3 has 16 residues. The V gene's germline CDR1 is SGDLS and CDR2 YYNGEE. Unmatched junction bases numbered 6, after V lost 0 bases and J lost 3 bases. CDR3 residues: CASSVDAGTGVYEQYF. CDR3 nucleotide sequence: TGTGCCAGCAGCGTAGACGCCGGGACAGGGGTCTACGAGCAGTACTTC.

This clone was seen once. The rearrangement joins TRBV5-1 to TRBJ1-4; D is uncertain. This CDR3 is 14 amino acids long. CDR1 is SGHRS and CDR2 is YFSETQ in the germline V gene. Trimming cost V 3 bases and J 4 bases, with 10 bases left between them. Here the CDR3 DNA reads TGCGCCAGCAGCTCAGGAGGGTTTAATGAAAAACTGTTTTTT. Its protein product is CASSSGGFNEKLFF.

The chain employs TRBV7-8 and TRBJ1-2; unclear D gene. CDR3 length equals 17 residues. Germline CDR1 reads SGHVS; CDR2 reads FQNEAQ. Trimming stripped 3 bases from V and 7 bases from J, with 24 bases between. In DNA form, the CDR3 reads TGTGCCAGCAGCTTCCTCAGTCTCGAGCCCGGGGTGACTGGCTACACCTTC. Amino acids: CASSFLSLEPGVTGYTF.

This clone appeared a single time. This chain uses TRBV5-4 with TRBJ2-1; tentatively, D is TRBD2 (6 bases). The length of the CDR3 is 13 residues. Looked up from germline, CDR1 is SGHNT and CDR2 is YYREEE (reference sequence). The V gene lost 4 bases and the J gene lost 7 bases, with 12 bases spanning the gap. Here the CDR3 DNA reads TGTGCCAGCAGCAAGCCCCGGGGGAATGAGCAGTTCTTC. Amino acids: CASSKPRGNEQFF.

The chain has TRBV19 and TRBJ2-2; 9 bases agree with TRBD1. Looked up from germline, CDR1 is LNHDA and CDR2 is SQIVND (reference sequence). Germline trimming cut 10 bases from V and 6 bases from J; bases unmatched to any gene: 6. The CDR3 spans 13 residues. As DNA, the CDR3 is TGTGCCACACAGGGGGCGTGGGCCGGGGAGCTGTTTTTT. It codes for CATQGAWAGELFF.

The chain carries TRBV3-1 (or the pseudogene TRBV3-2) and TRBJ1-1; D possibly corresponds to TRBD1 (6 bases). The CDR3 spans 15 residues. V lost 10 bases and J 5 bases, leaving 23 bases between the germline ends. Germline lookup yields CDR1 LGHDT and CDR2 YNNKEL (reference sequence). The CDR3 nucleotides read TGTGCCACGACACCCCAACAGGGAACTTGGACTGAAGCTTTCTTT. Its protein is CATTPQQGTWTEAFF.

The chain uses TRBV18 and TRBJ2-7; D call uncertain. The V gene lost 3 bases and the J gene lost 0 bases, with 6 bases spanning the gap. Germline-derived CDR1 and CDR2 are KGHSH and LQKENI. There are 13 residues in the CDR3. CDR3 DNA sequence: TGTGCCAGCTCACCTCCGGGCTCCTACGAGCAGTACTTC. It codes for CASSPPGSYEQYF.

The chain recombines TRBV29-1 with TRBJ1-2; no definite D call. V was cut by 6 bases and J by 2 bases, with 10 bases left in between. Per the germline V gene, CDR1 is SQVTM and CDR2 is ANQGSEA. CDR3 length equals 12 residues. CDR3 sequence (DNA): TGCAGCGTATGGGCGAAGAACTATGGCTACACCTTC. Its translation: CSVWAKNYGYTF.

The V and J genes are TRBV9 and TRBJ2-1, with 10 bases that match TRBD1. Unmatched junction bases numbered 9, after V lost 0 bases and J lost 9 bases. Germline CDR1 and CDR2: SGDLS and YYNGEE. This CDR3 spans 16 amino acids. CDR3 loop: CASSVGLGTGVAEQFF. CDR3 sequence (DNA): TGTGCCAGCAGCGTAGGTCTTGGGACAGGGGTGGCTGAGCAGTTCTTC. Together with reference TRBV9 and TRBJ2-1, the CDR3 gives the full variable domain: DSGVTQTPKHLITATGQRVTLRCSPRSGDLSVYWYQQSLDQGLQFLIQYYNGEERAKGNILERFSAQQFPDLHSELNLSSLELGDSALYFCASSVGLGTGVAEQFFGPGTRLTVL.

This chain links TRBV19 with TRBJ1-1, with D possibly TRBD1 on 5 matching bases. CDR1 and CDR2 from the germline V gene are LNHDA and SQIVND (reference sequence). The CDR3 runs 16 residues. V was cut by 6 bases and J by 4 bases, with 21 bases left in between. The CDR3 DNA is TGTGCCAGTAGCCCCGGGACTGTAGGGTGGGTCACTGAAGCTTTCTTT. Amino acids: CASSPGTVGWVTEAFF.

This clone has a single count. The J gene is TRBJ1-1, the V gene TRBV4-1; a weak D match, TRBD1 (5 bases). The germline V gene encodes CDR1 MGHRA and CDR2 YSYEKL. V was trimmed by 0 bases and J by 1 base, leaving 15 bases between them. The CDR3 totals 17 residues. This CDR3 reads CASSQEALGRENTEAFF. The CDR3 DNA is TGCGCCAGCAGCCAAGAAGCTCTGGGCAGGGAGAACACTGAAGCTTTCTTT.

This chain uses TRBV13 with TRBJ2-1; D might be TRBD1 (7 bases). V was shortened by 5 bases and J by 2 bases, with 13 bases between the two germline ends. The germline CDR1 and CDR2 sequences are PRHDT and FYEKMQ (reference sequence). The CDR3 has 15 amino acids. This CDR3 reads CASSRGTAAYNEQFF. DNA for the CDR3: TGTGCCAGCAGCCGCGGGACAGCGGCCTACAATGAGCAGTTCTTC.

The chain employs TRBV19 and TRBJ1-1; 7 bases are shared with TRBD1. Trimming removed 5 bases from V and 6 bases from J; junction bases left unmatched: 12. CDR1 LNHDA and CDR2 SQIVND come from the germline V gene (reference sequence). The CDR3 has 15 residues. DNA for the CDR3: TGTGCCAGTAGTGCACTACAGGGGATAGGATCTGAAGCTTTCTTT. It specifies CASSALQGIGSEAFF.